Each of the 18 T cell receptor beta chains below was sequenced from the same sample in a study of blood T cells in healthy people across ages. Next came a second PCR, run for about 7 to 12 cycles, which used a sample-barcoded 5' primer along with a J-beta primer mix. TCRdb called the 5' RACE reads again in MiXCR, with one record for every CDR3 protein. This sample has hundreds of thousands of distinct CDR3 sequences, with about a third found just once. The sequencing sample was made of blood. These receptors originate from a woman aged 80 or older in good health.

This clonotype was seen at least ten times. The chain recombines TRBV20-1 with TRBJ2-5, with D perhaps TRBD2 (7 bases). V was trimmed by 7 bases and J by 1 base, leaving 13 bases between them. The CDR3 runs 13 residues. CDR1 and CDR2 from the germline V gene are DFQATT and SNEGSKA (reference sequence). The chain's CDR3 is CSGARGAQETQYF. CDR3 in DNA: TGCAGTGGCGCACGGGGGGCCCAAGAGACCCAGTACTTC.

This clonotype was counted between two and nine times. A junction end diverges from the germline sequence, so it may reflect a read error. The chain has TRBV18 and TRBJ1-2, with no clear D. CDR1 is KGHSH and CDR2 is LQKENI in the germline V gene. This CDR3 is 13 amino acids long. CDR3 coding DNA: TGTGCCAGTTCACTAGAGATGAACTATGGCTACACCTTC. Its protein is CASSLEMNYGYTF.

This clonotype was seen ten or more times. A read error may explain this, as a much larger clone is one base away. The gene calls are TRBV20-1 and TRBJ2-3; D possibly corresponds to TRBD1 (6 bases). In germline, CDR1 is DFQATT, CDR2 SNEGSKA (reference sequence). CDR3 length: 15 residues. Trimming shortened V by 4 bases and J by 5 bases, and 19 bases separated the two germline ends. CDR3 region: CSAIIRGSQGDTQYF. The CDR3 DNA follows: TGCAGTGCTATCATTAGGGGGTCCCAGGGAGATACGCAGTATTTT.

As regards this clonotype: This sequence may be a read error, since a much larger clone differs from it by one base. The chain joins TRBV20-1 to TRBJ2-1; D is uncertain. The DNA end is a closer match to TRBJ2-7, so the J assignment may be wrong. The CDR3 is 16 amino acids. Germline CDR1 and CDR2: DFQATT and SNEGSKA (reference sequence). The CDR3 spells CSAREGYRVSYNEQYF. The DNA of the CDR3 is TGCAGTGCTAGAGAGGGGTACCGGGTCTCCTACAATGAGCAGTACTTC.

Many counts were recorded for this clonotype. The chain links TRBV18 to TRBJ2-2; 9 bases fit TRBD1. This CDR3 is 15 amino acids long. Trimming cost V 5 bases and J 2 bases; bases outside gene matches: 3. The V gene's germline CDR1 is KGHSH and CDR2 LQKENI. CDR3 loop: CASSTTGGNTGELFF. The CDR3, as DNA: TGTGCCAGCTCAACCACAGGGGGCAACACCGGGGAGCTGTTTTTT.

About this clonotype: The junction departs from germline at one end; a sequencing error may be responsible. V usage is TRBV2 and J usage is TRBJ2-6, with D perhaps matching TRBD1 (5 bases). This CDR3 comprises 15 residues. The germline V gene encodes CDR1 SNHLY and CDR2 FYNNEI. CDR3 bases: TGTGCCAGCAGTGCAAGGGCGACTGGGGCCAATGTCCTGACTTTC. As protein: CASSARATGANVLTF.

The rearrangement joins TRBV20-1 to TRBJ1-5; D perhaps matches TRBD1 (5 bases). Between the trimmed V and J ends, which lost 6 bases and 3 bases, there was a span of 15 bases. Germline CDR1 reads DFQATT; CDR2 reads SNEGSKA (reference sequence). This CDR3 region has 14 residues. The CDR3 protein is CSAKRGTVNQPQHF. The CDR3 DNA follows: TGCAGTGCCAAGAGGGGCACAGTCAATCAGCCCCAGCATTTT.

This clonotype was picked up many times. The chain combines TRBV30 with TRBJ2-3; D may correspond to TRBD1 or TRBD2 (5 bases each). The CDR3 has 14 residues. Trimming took 5 bases from V and 1 from J, leaving 13 bases between them. The V gene's germline CDR1 is GTSNPN and CDR2 SVGIG (reference sequence). In DNA form, the CDR3 reads TGTGCCTGGCTCCGGGACGGGGGCACAGATACGCAGTATTTT. This gives the protein CAWLRDGGTDTQYF.

This clonotype was counted at least ten times. The rearrangement joins TRBV20-1 to TRBJ1-1, with D unresolved. This CDR3 is built from 14 residues. Trimming shortened V by 0 bases and J by 2 bases, and 10 bases separated the two germline ends. Per germline, CDR1 DFQATT and CDR2 SNEGSKA (reference sequence). In DNA, the CDR3 is TGCAGTGCTAGAGATCCCCAGGATAACACTGAAGCTTTCTTT. Translated, it gives CSARDPQDNTEAFF.

As to this clonotype: One base away lies a much larger clone, so this may be a sequencing read error. DNA for the CDR3: TGTGCCAGCCGGATGCGCGGGGGGGATCTCAATGAGCAGTACTTC. This encodes CASRMRGGDLNEQYF. V and J are TRBV2 and TRBJ2-7, with 9 bases aligning to TRBD2. V gave up 8 bases and J gave up 7 bases; unmatched junction bases: 15. The CDR3 covers 15 residues. In germline, CDR1 is SNHLY, CDR2 FYNNEI.

Worth noting for this clonotype: This may be a read error: a much more frequent sequence differs by one nucleotide. V usage is TRBV7-8 and J usage is TRBJ2-4; the D call may be TRBD1 or TRBD2 (6 bases each). CDR3 length: 14 amino acids. Germline CDR1 is SGHVS and CDR2 is FQNEAQ. The CDR3: CANSSLQGNREQYF. CDR3 sequence (DNA): TGTGCCAACAGCTCCCTACAGGGAAATCGGGAGCAGTACTTC.

This clonotype was seen more than once but under ten times. The chain couples TRBV5-1 to TRBJ2-2; D is uncertain. The germline V gene encodes CDR1 SGHRS and CDR2 YFSETQ. Trimming removed 5 bases at V and 0 bases at J, with 5 bases between. This CDR3 spans 13 amino acids. The CDR3, as DNA: TGCGCCAGCAGAATCGCGAACACCGGGGAGCTGTTTTTT. Its translation: CASRIANTGELFF.

The V call is TRBV20-1, the J call TRBJ2-7, with D unclear. V was shortened by 6 bases and J by 0 bases, with 9 bases between the two germline ends. Germline V gives CDR1 DFQATT, CDR2 SNEGSKA (reference sequence). The CDR3 spans 12 residues. For the CDR3, the DNA is TGCAGTGCAGCAAGGGACTCCTACGAGCAGTACTTC. This gives the protein CSAARDSYEQYF.

In its sample, this clonotype was seen a few times. A much larger clone lies a single base off, so this may be a read error. The V call is TRBV18, the J call TRBJ2-2, with 10 bases aligning to TRBD1. The germline V gene has CDR1 KGHSH and CDR2 LQKENI. This CDR3 has 16 amino acids. The CDR3 here is CASSPRQGADTGERFF. In nucleotides, the CDR3 is TGTGCCAGCTCACCAAGACAGGGGGCGGACACCGGGGAGCGGTTTTTT.

The rearrangement uses TRBV20-1 and TRBJ2-3; 7 nucleotides match TRBD2. The CDR3 is 15 amino acids. CDR1 and CDR2 from the germline V gene are DFQATT and SNEGSKA (reference sequence). Trimming at V came to 5 bases and at J to 3 bases, leaving 11 bases not matched to a gene. The CDR3 spells CSAAVIGGRTDTQYF. CDR3 coding DNA: TGCAGTGCTGCGGTTATCGGGGGGAGAACAGATACGCAGTATTTT.

This clonotype was seen repeatedly, ten times or more. This chain uses TRBV7-2 with TRBJ2-1; the D is unclear. Germline CDR1 is SGHTA and CDR2 is FQGNSA. V lost 4 bases and J lost 6, with 19 bases in between. The CDR3 is 16 amino acids. This CDR3 reads CASSSPQPKFPNEQFF. CDR3 sequence (DNA): TGTGCCAGCAGCTCGCCTCAGCCGAAGTTCCCCAATGAGCAGTTCTTC.

The rearrangement links TRBV5-1 to TRBJ2-7, with D possibly being TRBD2 (5 bases). CDR1 is SGHRS, CDR2 YFSETQ, per germline. V was shortened by 6 bases and J by 12 bases, with 25 bases between the two germline ends. CDR3 size: 14 residues. The CDR3 spells CASNVDLNWETRYF. The CDR3 DNA reads TGCGCCAGCAACGTTGACCTGAACTGGGAGACCCGGTACTTC.

The chain joins TRBV28 to TRBJ1-1, with TRBD1 as a possible D gene (5 bases). The V end lost 7 bases, the J end lost 8 bases, and 17 bases lay between the germline ends. The germline V gene has CDR1 MDHEN and CDR2 SYDVKM. This CDR3 is 13 amino acids long. CDR3 sequence: CASTPRQLSEAFF. The CDR3 DNA sequence: TGTGCCAGCACACCCCGACAGCTCTCGGAAGCTTTCTTT.